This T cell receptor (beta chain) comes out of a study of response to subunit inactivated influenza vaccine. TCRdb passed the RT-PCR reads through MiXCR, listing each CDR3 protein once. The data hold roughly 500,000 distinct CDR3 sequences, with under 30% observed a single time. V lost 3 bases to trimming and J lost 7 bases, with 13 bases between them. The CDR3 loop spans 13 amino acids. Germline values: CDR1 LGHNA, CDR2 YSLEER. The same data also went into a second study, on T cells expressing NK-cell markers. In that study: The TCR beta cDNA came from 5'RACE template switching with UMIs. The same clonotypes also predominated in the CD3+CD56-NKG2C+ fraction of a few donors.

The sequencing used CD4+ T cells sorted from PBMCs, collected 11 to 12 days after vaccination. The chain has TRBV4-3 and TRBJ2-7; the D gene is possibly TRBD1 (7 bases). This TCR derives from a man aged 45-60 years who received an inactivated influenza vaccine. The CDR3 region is CASSQIQGREQYF. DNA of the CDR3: TGCGCCAGCAGCCAGATACAGGGGAGGGAGCAGTACTTC.